One sample yielded the 9 T cell receptor beta chains listed below, sequenced in a study of beta chain features in type 1 diabetes. cDNA synthesis used the whole RNA isolate, giving expressed TCRB sequences. The method was immunoSEQ multiplex PCR; TCRdb's version includes in-frame clones alone and lacks a portion of them. The sample lists under 450,000 clones, 14% occurring once. Sequencing was carried out using naive CD4+ T cells from blood. The receptors derive from a young man in good health.

The chain couples TRBV29-1 to TRBJ2-3, with 11 bases matching TRBD2. The trim removed 4 bases at V and 3 bases at J, leaving 6 bases unmatched. There are 15 residues in the CDR3. From germline, CDR1 is SQVTM and CDR2 ANQGSEA. The CDR3 sequence: CSVGDLAGGTDTQYF. CDR3 DNA: TGCAGCGTTGGCGATCTAGCGGGAGGAACAGATACGCAGTATTTT.

The chain combines TRBV9 with TRBJ1-2, with D tentatively TRBD1 (5 bases). The V gene lost 0 bases and the J gene lost 2 bases, with 14 bases spanning the gap. This CDR3 has 16 amino acids. The germline CDR1 and CDR2 sequences are SGDLS and YYNGEE. The CDR3, as DNA: TGTGCCAGCAGCGTAGAGGACACCCGACCAAACTATGGCTACACCTTC. Translated, it gives CASSVEDTRPNYGYTF.

This clone was detected only a few times. The chain uses TRBV7-9 and TRBJ2-1; a possible D gene is TRBD1 (6 bases). The V end lost 6 bases, the J end lost 4 bases, and 16 bases lay between the germline ends. Germline lookup yields CDR1 SEHNR and CDR2 FQNEAQ (reference sequence). CDR3 length: 15 residues. CDR3 region: CASRIGQGPYNEQFF. The CDR3 DNA follows: TGTGCCAGCAGAATCGGCCAGGGGCCGTACAATGAGCAGTTCTTC.

This clone was counted between two and nine times. The chain combines TRBV11-1 with TRBJ2-1; D is possibly TRBD2 (6 bases). V gave up 0 bases and J gave up 9 bases, with 9 bases separating them. Germline loops: CDR1 SGHAT, CDR2 FQDESV (reference sequence). This CDR3 is 13 amino acids long. The DNA of the CDR3 is TGTGCCAGCAGCTTAGCGCACGGGGGTGAGCAGTTCTTC. Protein: CASSLAHGGEQFF.

This clone showed up just a few times. The chain carries TRBV14 and TRBJ2-5; TRBD1 matches at 7 bases. CDR1 SGHDN and CDR2 FVKESK come from the germline V gene. This CDR3 contains 15 residues. V shed 4 bases, J shed 2 bases, and the junction held 7 bases outside the gene matches. CDR3 in DNA: TGTGCCAGCAGCCTAGACAGGGTCGAACAAGAGACCCAGTACTTC. Its protein product is CASSLDRVEQETQYF.

The chain uses TRBV29-1 and TRBJ1-2, with D perhaps TRBD1 (6 bases). Germline V lookup: CDR1 SQVTM, CDR2 ANQGSEA. With 4 bases removed from V and 6 bases from J, the gap between germline ends came to 9 bases. This CDR3 is 11 amino acids long. CDR3 in amino acids: CSVGGGHGYTF. Here the CDR3 DNA reads TGCAGCGTTGGAGGGGGACATGGCTACACCTTC.

This clone has only a few counts. V gene TRBV5-1 combines with J gene TRBJ2-5; 7 nucleotides agree with TRBD2. In germline, CDR1 is SGHRS, CDR2 YFSETQ. V was clipped by 0 bases and J by 3 bases; unmatched bases: 2. The CDR3 spans 14 residues. The chain's CDR3 is CASSLVGTKETQYF. The CDR3 bases are TGCGCCAGCAGCTTGGTAGGGACTAAAGAGACCCAGTACTTC.

There are a few counts of this clone. The chain combines TRBV4-3 with TRBJ2-6; D not certain. The germline V gene has CDR1 LGHNA and CDR2 YSLEER. The CDR3 is 17 amino acids. With 1 base removed from V and 0 bases from J, the gap between germline ends came to 10 bases. The CDR3 DNA reads TGCGCCAGCAGCCAAGCCCCCGCCAGCTCTGGGGCCAACGTCCTGACTTTC. Translated, it gives CASSQAPASSGANVLTF.

This clone was seen only a few times. This rearrangement joins TRBV9 to TRBJ2-3, with 8 bases that match TRBD1. V was pared by 0 bases and J by 7 bases, with 4 bases of the junction left unmatched. The CDR3 length is 14 residues. The germline V gene encodes CDR1 SGDLS and CDR2 YYNGEE. CDR3: CASSVAGGGNTQYF. The CDR3 nucleotides read TGTGCCAGCAGCGTAGCAGGGGGCGGGAATACGCAGTATTTT.